Listed here are 27 T cell receptor beta chains from one sample, sequenced in a study of glioma-infiltrating T cells. Amplification of TCR alpha and beta CDR3 regions from RNA used iRepertoire nested multiplex PCR. In TCRdb, the multiplex PCR reads were re-called with MiXCR into one record per CDR3 protein. The sample yields a few hundred thousand distinct CDR3 sequences, 41% seen once. The sample was glioma tissue, nonneoplastic brain tissue, or PBMCs (not recorded which). The receptors derive from a human donor with low-grade glioma or glioblastoma, undergoing nonglioma brain surgery, or in good health (not recorded which).

The V and J genes are TRBV4-1 and TRBJ1-5; TRBD1 matches 7 bases. The CDR3 runs 15 residues. Germline trimming cut 0 bases from V and 4 bases from J; bases unmatched to any gene: 3. Germline CDR1 and CDR2: MGHRA and YSYEKL. The CDR3 DNA reads as TGCGCCAGCAGCCAAGATGTACAGGGGAATCAGCCCCAGCATTTT. It specifies CASSQDVQGNQPQHF.

The chain links TRBV6-1 to TRBJ2-7; tentatively, D is TRBD1 (6 bases). The V end lost 9 bases, the J end lost 7 bases, and 25 bases lay between the germline ends. This CDR3 has 15 amino acids. Germline loops: CDR1 MNHNS, CDR2 SASEGT. The CDR3 loop reads CASTPSQGSYNEQYF. CDR3 in DNA: TGTGCCAGTACCCCGTCACAGGGCTCCTACAATGAGCAGTACTTC.

In DNA form, the CDR3 reads TGCAGCGTTGAAGTTTGGGGGAGGGCCCCAGATACGCAGTATTTT. Its translation is CSVEVWGRAPDTQYF. This chain uses TRBV29-1 with TRBJ2-3; 7 bases fit TRBD2. The CDR3 extends over 15 amino acids. V trimming: 1 base; J trimming: 4 bases; junction bases outside the gene matches: 8. Germline V lookup: CDR1 SQVTM, CDR2 ANQGSEA.

A remark on this clonotype: Compared with germline, one end of the junction differs, possibly owing to a read error. CDR3 amino acids: CASSLSGGSYNEQIF. The CDR3 DNA follows: TGTGCCAGCAGTTTAAGCGGGGGGTCCTACAATGAGCAGATCTTC. This chain connects TRBV6-1 to TRBJ2-1; 9 bases fit TRBD2. The germline gives CDR1 MNHNS, CDR2 SASEGT. CDR3 length: 15 amino acids.

This clonotype has more than one count but fewer than ten. The CDR3 sequence: CASSPRSGSGQHYTEAFF. The CDR3 DNA is TGTGCCAGCAGCCCCCGGTCGGGTTCGGGACAGCATTACACTGAAGCTTTCTTT. The rearrangement joins TRBV4-2 to TRBJ1-1; the match to TRBD1 covers 7 bases. This CDR3 spans 18 amino acids. Unmatched junction bases numbered 17, after V lost 4 bases and J lost 3 bases. The germline V gene encodes CDR1 LGHNA and CDR2 YNFKEQ.

Written as DNA, the CDR3 is TGTGCCACCCGTCGGACTAGCGGTTCCAATGAGCAGTTCTTC. This sequence encodes CATRRTSGSNEQFF. The chain uses TRBV15 and TRBJ2-1, with 10 bases matching TRBD2. After removal of 8 bases from V and 6 bases from J, the junction contained 7 bases not matched to a gene. The V gene's germline CDR1 is LNHNV and CDR2 YYDKDF (reference sequence). This CDR3 contains 14 residues.

This clonotype was counted at least ten times. The chain recombines TRBV27 with TRBJ2-1, with 13 bases identical to TRBD2. Germline V lookup: CDR1 MNHEY, CDR2 SMNVEV (reference sequence). J gave up 5 bases and V 4 bases, and 2 bases lay outside the gene matches. This CDR3 comprises 15 residues. The CDR3 DNA is TGTGCCAGCAGTTCGGGGACTAGCGGGAACAATGAGCAGTTCTTC. Its protein product is CASSSGTSGNNEQFF.

Many counts were recorded for this clonotype. The chain recombines TRBV27 with TRBJ2-2; D uncertain. V was pared by 5 bases and J by 4 bases, with 5 bases between. In germline, CDR1 is MNHEY, CDR2 SMNVEV (reference sequence). The CDR3 has 12 residues. CDR3 sequence: CASSILTGELFF. The CDR3 bases are TGTGCCAGCAGTATACTCACCGGGGAGCTGTTTTTT.

A word on this clonotype: A much larger clone lies one base from this, so it may be a read error. The rearrangement uses TRBV7-2 and TRBJ1-4; D might be TRBD1 (5 bases). Germline V CDR1 and CDR2: SGHTA, FQGNSA. This CDR3 contains 14 residues. Trimming took 6 bases from V and 7 from J, leaving 15 bases between them. Here the CDR3 DNA reads TGTGCCAGCAGAGTATCCTCAGGGATTGAAAAACTGTTTTTT. It codes for CASRVSSGIEKLFF.

The CDR3 DNA reads TGTGCCAGCAGTGAATCTAGGGTCTACGAGCAGTACTTC. Its translation is CASSESRVYEQYF. V gene TRBV2 combines with J gene TRBJ2-7; no reliable D call. Germline lookup yields CDR1 SNHLY and CDR2 FYNNEI. This CDR3 region has 13 residues. V shed 2 bases and J shed 3 bases, with 8 bases lying between them.

V gene TRBV30 combines with J gene TRBJ2-3; 9 positions match TRBD2. CDR1 and CDR2 from the germline V gene are GTSNPN and SVGIG (reference sequence). The CDR3 length is 14 residues. With V trimmed by 3 bases and J by 1 base, 2 bases remained unmatched. CDR3 residues: CAWRTSGRTDTQYF. In DNA form, the CDR3 reads TGTGCCTGGAGGACTAGCGGTCGCACAGATACGCAGTATTTT.

Points on this clonotype: At one end the junction does not follow the germline gene, possibly because of a read error. V is TRBV15 and J is TRBJ2-1; possible D gene TRBD2, 6 bases. This CDR3 region has 15 residues. Germline CDR1 reads LNHNV; CDR2 reads YYDKDF (reference sequence). CDR3 in amino acids: CATSRARGTYNEQLF. CDR3 in DNA: TGTGCCACCAGCAGAGCTCGGGGGACCTACAATGAGCAGCTCTTC.

This clonotype turned up a few times. The chain employs TRBV20-1 and TRBJ1-2; D is ambiguous. The V and J ends lost 3 bases and 4 bases respectively, with 9 bases between them. Germline V gene sequence: CDR1 DFQATT, CDR2 SNEGSKA (reference sequence). The CDR3 is made up of 12 amino acids. The DNA for the CDR3 is TGCAGTGCTAGCCCAGCCGGCTATGGCTACACCTTC. It translates to CSASPAGYGYTF.

The CDR3 coding sequence is TGCGCCAGCAGCCCTACTTACGGACTGAACTACGAGCAGTACTTC. This codes for CASSPTYGLNYEQYF. This chain uses TRBV4-1 with TRBJ2-7; tentatively, D is TRBD2 (5 bases). Per germline, CDR1 MGHRA and CDR2 YSYEKL. Trimming left V 4 bases short and J 3 bases short, with 16 bases between. The length of the CDR3 is 15 residues.

This clonotype was recorded a few times. The chain recombines TRBV20-1 with TRBJ2-5; 7 nucleotides align to TRBD1. V lost 3 bases, J lost 9 bases, and 7 bases stayed unmatched. The CDR3 sequence is 12 residues long. Germline lookup yields CDR1 DFQATT and CDR2 SNEGSKA (reference sequence). The CDR3 DNA is TGCAGTGCTAGCCATCCAGGGGGAGCCCAGTACTTC. This translates into CSASHPGGAQYF.

In this sample, this clonotype turned up many times. This chain joins TRBV28 and TRBJ1-1; D might be TRBD1 (6 bases). The V gene lost 5 bases and the J gene lost 4 bases, with 11 bases spanning the gap. This CDR3 contains 13 residues. Germline-derived CDR1 and CDR2 are MDHEN and SYDVKM. The CDR3 DNA reads as TGTGCCAGCAGTGAATGGACAGCCACTGAAGCTTTCTTT. Protein sequence: CASSEWTATEAFF.

A note on this clonotype: This may come from a read error, since a much larger clone is one base off. This sequence joins TRBV27 and TRBJ1-5; the D gene is possibly TRBD1 (5 bases). V was pared by 2 bases and J by 7 bases, with 15 bases between. The V gene's germline CDR1 is MNHEY and CDR2 SMNVEV (reference sequence). The CDR3 extends over 15 amino acids. In DNA, the CDR3 is TGTGCCAGCAGTTTACCATCAGGGTTGGACCAGCCCCAGCATTTT. Residues: CASSLPSGLDQPQHF.

The chain links TRBV4-1 to TRBJ2-7, with 8 bases identical to TRBD2. CDR3 length equals 15 residues. Germline assignment: CDR1 MGHRA and CDR2 YSYEKL. Trimming cost V 1 base and J 3 bases; bases outside gene matches: 5. The CDR3 DNA follows: TGCGCCAGCAGCCAAGCACCGGGACTAGTCTACGAGCAGTACTTC. Translated: CASSQAPGLVYEQYF.

The J gene is TRBJ2-2, the V gene TRBV28, with D maybe TRBD1 (6 bases). Germline CDR1 MDHEN, CDR2 SYDVKM. Deletions cut 4 bases from V and 1 base from J, with 10 bases between. The CDR3 totals 15 residues. The CDR3 DNA sequence: TGTGCCAGCAGTTATGGGACAAGGAACACCGGGGAGCTGTTTTTT. Translated, it gives CASSYGTRNTGELFF.

There are many counts of this clonotype. The rearrangement uses TRBV6-1 and TRBJ2-7; TRBD1 aligns across 7 bases. V was clipped by 4 bases and J by 3 bases; unmatched bases: 3. The CDR3 runs 13 residues. The germline V gene has CDR1 MNHNS and CDR2 SASEGT. The CDR3 loop is CASSARQGYEQYF. Here the CDR3 DNA reads TGTGCCAGCAGTGCCCGACAGGGCTACGAGCAGTACTTC.

This clonotype was seen at least ten times. This CDR3 reads CASTLGTGGLETQYF. For the CDR3, the DNA is TGTGCCAGCACCTTAGGGACAGGGGGTTTAGAGACCCAGTACTTC. The gene calls are TRBV6-1 and TRBJ2-5; 11 positions match TRBD1. The CDR3 contains 15 residues. V trimming: 7 bases; J trimming: 4 bases; junction bases outside the gene matches: 8. Germline lookup yields CDR1 MNHNS and CDR2 SASEGT.

Only a few counts were recorded for this clonotype. The chain combines TRBV7-9 with TRBJ2-1, with 12 positions matching TRBD2. After removal of 3 bases from V and 7 bases from J, the junction contained 7 bases not matched to a gene. The CDR3 contains 16 residues. Germline CDR1 is SEHNR and CDR2 is FQNEAQ (reference sequence). CDR3 sequence reads: CASSLRFTSGRNEQFF. The CDR3 DNA is TGTGCCAGCAGCTTGAGATTTACTAGCGGGAGGAATGAGCAGTTCTTC.

The V call is TRBV28, the J call TRBJ1-1, with 9 bases identical to TRBD1. Trimming took 5 bases from V and 4 from J; bases not matched to a gene: 8. The CDR3 is 15 amino acids. Germline loops: CDR1 MDHEN, CDR2 SYDVKM. In nucleotides, the CDR3 is TGTGCCAGCAGTGCCCCCGGGACAGGGCCCACTGAAGCTTTCTTT. Encoded protein: CASSAPGTGPTEAFF. Looking up the rest from reference TRBV28 and TRBJ1-1 gives the full variable domain: DVKVTQSSRYLVKRTGEKVFLECVQDMDHENMFWYRQDPGLGLRLIYFSYDVKMKEKGDIPEGYSVSREKKERFSLILESASTNQTSMYLCASSAPGTGPTEAFFGQGTRLTVV.

The chain recombines TRBV5-4 with TRBJ1-4; D call uncertain. CDR3 size: 16 residues. From germline, CDR1 is SGHNT and CDR2 YYREEE (reference sequence). Trimming removed 4 bases at V and 0 bases at J, with 13 bases between. For the CDR3, the DNA is TGTGCCAGCAGCATCCACCCGAGCGCAACTAATGAAAAACTGTTTTTT. Protein sequence: CASSIHPSATNEKLFF.

CDR3 sequence: CASSFDTGSSADTQYF. CDR3 nucleotides: TGTGCCAGCAGTTTTGATACAGGGTCATCAGCAGATACGCAGTATTTT. The genes are TRBV12-3 or TRBV12-4 and TRBJ2-3, with D perhaps matching TRBD1 (6 bases). This CDR3 is built from 16 residues. V was clipped by 3 bases and J by 4 bases, with 17 bases between them.

Worth noting for this clonotype: This may arise from a read error, as a much more abundant clone is one base away. This chain links TRBV2 with TRBJ1-6; D may be TRBD1 (6 bases). Trimming left V 6 bases short and J 7 bases short, with 16 bases between. Germline loops: CDR1 SNHLY, CDR2 FYNNEI. The CDR3 is 15 amino acids. The CDR3 here is CASRPSWTDNSPLHF. In DNA form, the CDR3 reads TGTGCCAGCAGACCATCCTGGACAGACAATTCACCCCTCCACTTT. The full variable domain, rest sourced from reference TRBV2 and TRBJ1-6, is EPEVTQTPSHQVTQMGQEVILRCVPISNHLYFYWYRQILGQKVEFLVSFYNNEISEKSEIFDDQFSVERPDGSNFTLKIRSTKLEDSAMYFCASRPSWTDNSPLHFGNGTRLTVT.

V and J are TRBV18 and TRBJ1-1; no reliable D call. CDR1 KGHSH and CDR2 LQKENI come from the germline V gene. The CDR3 runs to 14 residues. V lost 0 bases and J lost 1, with 6 bases in between. Here the CDR3 reads CASSPPYGNTEAFF. The CDR3 DNA reads TGTGCCAGCTCACCACCGTATGGGAACACTGAAGCTTTCTTT.